This T cell receptor beta chain is drawn from a study of blood T cell repertoires in COVID-19. Study as a whole: Acute and convalescent COVID-19 specimens originated in the United States, Italy and Spain. T cells, B-cell-depleted T cells, or PBMCs supplied cDNA or gDNA.

The CDR3 extends over 13 amino acids. The V and J ends lost 8 bases and 8 bases, in that order; junction bases with no gene match: 10. Per the germline V gene, CDR1 is SQVTM and CDR2 is ANQGSEA. Authors' data handling: Counts of nucleated cells, estimated from reference gene primer amplification, were obtained. Only in-frame clones appear in the TCRdb table, and some are missing; sequencing was by immunoSEQ multiplex PCR. From that table come the V and J calls and clone size; the DNA was used to work out D and trimming. The table includes under 300,000 clones, roughly 84% detected once. The receptor was derived from a man aged 35 to 55 who had recovered from COVID-19. The sequencing sample was made of peripheral blood. The V call is TRBV29-1, the J call TRBJ1-3; 9 bases agree with TRBD1. This CDR3 reads CSTTGGAGDTIYF. In DNA form, the CDR3 reads TGCAGCACGACAGGGGGAGCGGGTGACACCATATATTTT.